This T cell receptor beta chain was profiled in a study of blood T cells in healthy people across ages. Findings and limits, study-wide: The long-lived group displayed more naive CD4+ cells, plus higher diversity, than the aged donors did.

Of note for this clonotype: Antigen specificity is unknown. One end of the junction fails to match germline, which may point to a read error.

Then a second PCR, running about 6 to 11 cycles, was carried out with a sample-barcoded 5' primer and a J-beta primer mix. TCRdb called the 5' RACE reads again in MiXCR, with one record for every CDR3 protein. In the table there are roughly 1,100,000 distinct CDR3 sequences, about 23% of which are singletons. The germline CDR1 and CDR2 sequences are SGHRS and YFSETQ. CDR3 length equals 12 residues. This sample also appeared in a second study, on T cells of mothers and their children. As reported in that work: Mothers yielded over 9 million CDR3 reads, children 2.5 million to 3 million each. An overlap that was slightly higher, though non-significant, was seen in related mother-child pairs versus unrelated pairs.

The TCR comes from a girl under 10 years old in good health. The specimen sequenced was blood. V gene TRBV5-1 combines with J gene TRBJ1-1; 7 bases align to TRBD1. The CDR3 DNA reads TGCGCCAGCAGCTGGACCGGGACAGAAGCTCTCTTT. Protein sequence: CASSWTGTEALF.